Sequencing of this TCR beta chain was carried out in a study of cytomegalovirus exposure and HLA in healthy donors. Study-wide findings and caveats: Reports state that TCR beta sequences accurately predicted most subjects' HLA-A and HLA-B alleles. CMV serostatus was the only recorded immune exposure for donors.

PCR used 60 Vbeta primers and 13 Jbeta primers. Method: immunoSEQ multiplex PCR; TCRdb's copy keeps in-frame clones and lacks some. The sample contains 150,000 to 200,000 clones, 82% of which appear only once. Regarding this clone: Its antigen is not identified.

Trimming took off 3 bases at V and 4 bases at J, with 16 bases between the two ends. Germline lookup yields CDR1 SGHRS and CDR2 YFSETQ. This CDR3 is 15 amino acids long. This sequence originates from a woman aged 50 to 60 in good health and CMV-seropositive. The sequenced sample consisted of PBMCs. The chain uses TRBV5-1 and TRBJ1-1; possibly TRBD1 for D (5 bases). In DNA form, the CDR3 reads TGCGCCAGCAGCTCATTGGCGGGGGTCGGCACTGAAGCTTTCTTT. It translates to CASSSLAGVGTEAFF.